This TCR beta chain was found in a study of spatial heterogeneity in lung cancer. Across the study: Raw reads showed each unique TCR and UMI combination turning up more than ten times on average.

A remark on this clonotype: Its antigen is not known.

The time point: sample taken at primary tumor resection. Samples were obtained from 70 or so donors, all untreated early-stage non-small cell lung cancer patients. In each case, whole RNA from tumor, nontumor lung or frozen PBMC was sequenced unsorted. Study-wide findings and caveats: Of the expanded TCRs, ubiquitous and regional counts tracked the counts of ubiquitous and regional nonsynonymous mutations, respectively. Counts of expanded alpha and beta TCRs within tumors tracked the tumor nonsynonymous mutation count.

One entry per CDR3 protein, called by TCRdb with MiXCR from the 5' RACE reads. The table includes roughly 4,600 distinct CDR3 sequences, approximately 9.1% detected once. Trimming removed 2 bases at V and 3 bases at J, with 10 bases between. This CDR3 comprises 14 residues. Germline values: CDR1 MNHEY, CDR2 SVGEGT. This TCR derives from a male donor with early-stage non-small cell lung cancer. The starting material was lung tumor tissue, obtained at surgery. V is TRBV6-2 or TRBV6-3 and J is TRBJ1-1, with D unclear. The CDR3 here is CASSYLTGYTEAFF. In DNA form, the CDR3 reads TGTGCCAGCAGTTACCTCACTGGGTACACTGAAGCTTTCTTT.